This TCR beta chain came from a study of naive CD8 T cells in extremely preterm neonates. Looked up from germline, CDR1 is SGDLS and CDR2 is YYNGEE. This CDR3 comprises 14 residues. Deletions cut 3 bases from V and 1 base from J, with 8 bases between. Cord blood came from elective full-term cesareans at 37-41 weeks without labor or membrane rupture. Using immunoSEQ multiplex PCR, the repertoire was profiled, and TCRdb retains in-frame clones only, with some absent. The table lists 7,500 to 9,500 clones, almost 98% of them singletons. This clonotype originated in a newborn in good health. The V call is TRBV9, the J call TRBJ1-5; possibly TRBD1 for D (6 bases). The sequenced sample was naive CD8+ T cells from cord blood. DNA of the CDR3: TGTGCCAGCAGCGATACAGGGAGCAATCAGCCCCAGCATTTT. Protein sequence: CASSDTGSNQPQHF.